A single T cell receptor (beta chain) is shown here with its context. The sample is drawn from a study of blood T cell repertoires in COVID-19. Whole-study context: PBMCs, B-cell-depleted T cells, or T cells were the source of the cDNA or gDNA that made up the material.

TCRdb's table, derived via immunoSEQ multiplex PCR, lists solely in-frame clones and lacks some. The sample records over 200,000 clones, under 85% being singletons. The CDR3 contains 15 residues. Germline V CDR1 and CDR2: SGHTA, FQGNSA. The trim removed 1 base at V and 3 bases at J, leaving 6 bases unmatched. The TCR originated in a woman aged 25 to 39 with COVID-19, enrolled during active disease. Sample: peripheral blood. The chain combines TRBV7-2 with TRBJ2-7; 7 bases line up with TRBD1. The chain's CDR3 is CASSLEIGTVYEQYF. Here the CDR3 DNA reads TGTGCCAGCAGCTTAGAGATAGGGACAGTCTACGAGCAGTACTTC. The variable domain in full, completed from reference TRBV7-2 and TRBJ2-7, reads GAGVSQSPSNKVTEKGKDVELRCDPISGHTALYWYRQSLGQGLEFLIYFQGNSAPDKSGLPSDRFSAERTGGSVSTLTIQRTQQEDSAVYLCASSLEIGTVYEQYFGPGTRLTVT.